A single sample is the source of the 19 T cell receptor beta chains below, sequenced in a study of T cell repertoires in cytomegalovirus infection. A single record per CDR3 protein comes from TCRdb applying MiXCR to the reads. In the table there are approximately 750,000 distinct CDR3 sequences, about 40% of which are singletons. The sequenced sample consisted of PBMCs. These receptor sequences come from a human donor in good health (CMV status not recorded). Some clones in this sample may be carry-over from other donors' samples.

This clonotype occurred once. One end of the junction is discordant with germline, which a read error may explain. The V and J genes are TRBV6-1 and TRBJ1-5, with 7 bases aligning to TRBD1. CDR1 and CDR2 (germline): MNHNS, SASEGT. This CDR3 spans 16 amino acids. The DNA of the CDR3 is TGTGCCAGCAGTGAACGAGCCAGGACAGGTACTCAGCCCCATCCTTTT. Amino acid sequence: CASSERARTGTQPHPF.

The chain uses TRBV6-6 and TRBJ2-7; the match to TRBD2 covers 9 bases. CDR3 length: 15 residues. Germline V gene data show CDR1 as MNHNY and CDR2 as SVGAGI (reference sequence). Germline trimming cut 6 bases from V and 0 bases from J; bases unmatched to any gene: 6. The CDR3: CASRFLAGSSYEQYF. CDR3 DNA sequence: TGTGCCAGCAGATTTCTAGCGGGGAGCTCCTACGAGCAGTACTTC.

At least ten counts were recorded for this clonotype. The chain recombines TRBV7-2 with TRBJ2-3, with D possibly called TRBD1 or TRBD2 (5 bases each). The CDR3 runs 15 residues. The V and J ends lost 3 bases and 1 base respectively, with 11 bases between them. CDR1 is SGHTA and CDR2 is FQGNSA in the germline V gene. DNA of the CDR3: TGTGCCAGCAGCTTGGTGTTGGGGGGCACAGATACGCAGTATTTT. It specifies CASSLVLGGTDTQYF.

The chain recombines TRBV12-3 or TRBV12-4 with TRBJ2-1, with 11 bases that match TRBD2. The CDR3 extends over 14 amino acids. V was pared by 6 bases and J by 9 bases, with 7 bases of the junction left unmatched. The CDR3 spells CASRGIAGGTEQFF. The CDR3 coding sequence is TGTGCCAGCAGGGGTATAGCGGGAGGGACTGAGCAGTTCTTC.

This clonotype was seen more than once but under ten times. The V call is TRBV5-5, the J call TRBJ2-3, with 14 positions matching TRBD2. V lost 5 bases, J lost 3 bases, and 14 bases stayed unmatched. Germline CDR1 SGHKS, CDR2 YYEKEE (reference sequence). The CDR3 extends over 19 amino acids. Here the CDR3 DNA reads TGTGCCAGCAGGGAAGGACTAGCGGGAGGCTCTCTTCAAACAGATACGCAGTATTTT. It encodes CASREGLAGGSLQTDTQYF.

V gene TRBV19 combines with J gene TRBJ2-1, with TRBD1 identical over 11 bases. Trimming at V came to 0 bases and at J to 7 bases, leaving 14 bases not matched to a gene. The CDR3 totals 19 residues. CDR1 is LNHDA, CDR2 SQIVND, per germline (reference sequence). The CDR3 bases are TGTGCCAGTAGTATAGATCTTCGTTTTCCCGGGACAGGGGGTAATGAGCAGTTCTTC. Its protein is CASSIDLRFPGTGGNEQFF.

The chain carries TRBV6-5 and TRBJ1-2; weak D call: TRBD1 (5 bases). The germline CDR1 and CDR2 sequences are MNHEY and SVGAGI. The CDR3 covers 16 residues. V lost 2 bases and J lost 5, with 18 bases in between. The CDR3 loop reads CASSYGFDSGAYGYTF. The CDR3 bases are TGTGCCAGCAGTTACGGCTTCGACTCTGGGGCATATGGCTACACCTTC.

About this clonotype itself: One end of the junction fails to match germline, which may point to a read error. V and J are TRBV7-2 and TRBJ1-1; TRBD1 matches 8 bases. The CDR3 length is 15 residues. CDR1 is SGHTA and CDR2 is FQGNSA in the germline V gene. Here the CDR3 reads CDSSLGGRGRTEAFF. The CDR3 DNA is TGTGACAGCAGCTTAGGGGGCAGGGGGCGGACTGAAGCTTTCTTT.

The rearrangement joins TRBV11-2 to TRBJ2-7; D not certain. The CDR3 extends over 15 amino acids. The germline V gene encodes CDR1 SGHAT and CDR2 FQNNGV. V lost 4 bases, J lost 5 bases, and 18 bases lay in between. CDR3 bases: TGTGCCAGCAGCTCCCATCTATTGTGGAAGCACGAGCAGTACTTC. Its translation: CASSSHLLWKHEQYF.

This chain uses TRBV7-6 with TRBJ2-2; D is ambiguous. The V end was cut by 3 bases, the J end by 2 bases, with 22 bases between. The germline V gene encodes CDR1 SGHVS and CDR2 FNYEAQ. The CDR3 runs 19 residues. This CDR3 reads CASSLPPGGVSLNTGELFF. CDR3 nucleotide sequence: TGTGCCAGCAGCTTGCCCCCAGGTGGTGTTTCCCTAAACACCGGGGAGCTGTTTTTT. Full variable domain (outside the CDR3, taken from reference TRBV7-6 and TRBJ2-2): GAGVSQSPRYKVTKRGQDVALRCDPISGHVSLYWYRQALGQGPEFLTYFNYEAQQDKSGLPNDRFSAERPEGSISTLTIQRTEQRDSAMYRCASSLPPGGVSLNTGELFFGEGSRLTVL.

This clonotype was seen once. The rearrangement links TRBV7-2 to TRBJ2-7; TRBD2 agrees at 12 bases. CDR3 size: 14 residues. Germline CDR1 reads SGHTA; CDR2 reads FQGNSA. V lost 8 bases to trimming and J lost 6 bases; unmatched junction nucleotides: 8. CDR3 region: CASCRTSGDCEQYF. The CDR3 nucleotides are TGTGCCAGCTGTAGGACTAGCGGGGACTGCGAGCAGTACTTC.

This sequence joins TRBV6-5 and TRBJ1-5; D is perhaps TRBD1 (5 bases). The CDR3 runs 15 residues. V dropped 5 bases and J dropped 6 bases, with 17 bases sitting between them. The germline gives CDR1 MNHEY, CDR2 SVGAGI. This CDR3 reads CASSKTGTQGQPQHF. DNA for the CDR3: TGTGCCAGCAGTAAAACCGGGACTCAAGGTCAGCCCCAGCATTTT.

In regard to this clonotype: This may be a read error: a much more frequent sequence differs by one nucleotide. The chain's CDR3 is CAISGGTTDTQYF. The CDR3 DNA follows: TGTGCCATCAGTGGTGGTACCACAGATACGCAGTATTTT. The chain is built from TRBV10-3 and TRBJ2-3; D is uncertain. Trimming shortened V by 4 bases and J by 2 bases, and 7 bases separated the two germline ends. There are 13 residues in the CDR3. Germline lookup yields CDR1 ENHRY and CDR2 SYGVKD.

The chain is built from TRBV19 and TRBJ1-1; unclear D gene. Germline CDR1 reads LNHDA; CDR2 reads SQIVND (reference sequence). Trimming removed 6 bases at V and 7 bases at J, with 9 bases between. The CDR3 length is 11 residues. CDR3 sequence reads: CASRNRFEAFF. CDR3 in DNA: TGTGCCAGTAGAAACAGATTTGAAGCTTTCTTT.

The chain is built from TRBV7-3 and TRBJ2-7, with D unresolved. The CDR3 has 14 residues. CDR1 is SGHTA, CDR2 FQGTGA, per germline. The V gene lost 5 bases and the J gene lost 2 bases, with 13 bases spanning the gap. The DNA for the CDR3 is TGTGCCAGCAGCCCCCGCACTACGCCCTACGAGCAGTACTTC. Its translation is CASSPRTTPYEQYF. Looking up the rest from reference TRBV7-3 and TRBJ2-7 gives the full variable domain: GAGVSQTPSNKVTEKGKYVELRCDPISGHTALYWYRQSLGQGPEFLIYFQGTGAADDSGLPNDRFFAVRPEGSVSTLKIQRTERGDSAVYLCASSPRTTPYEQYFGPGTRLTVT.

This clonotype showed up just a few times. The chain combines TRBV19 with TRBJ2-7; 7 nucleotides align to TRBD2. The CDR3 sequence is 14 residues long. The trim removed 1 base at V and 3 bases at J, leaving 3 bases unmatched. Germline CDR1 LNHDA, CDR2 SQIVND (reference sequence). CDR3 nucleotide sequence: TGTGCCAGTAGTATAGTTGGCGGGAGCTACGAGCAGTACTTC. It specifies CASSIVGGSYEQYF.

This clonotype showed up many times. This chain's CDR3 is CASSLSGGPYEQYF. CDR3 in DNA: TGTGCCAGCAGCCTGTCTGGGGGGCCCTACGAGCAGTACTTC. V usage is TRBV7-2 and J usage is TRBJ2-7; D possibly uses TRBD1 or TRBD2 (6 bases each). V was pared by 5 bases and J by 2 bases, with 13 bases between. The germline V gene encodes CDR1 SGHTA and CDR2 FQGNSA. CDR3 size: 14 residues.

The CDR3 DNA reads as TGTGCCAGCAGTCGGATGTTCGTAGCGGGGGGGACAGATACGCAGTATTTT. Translating gives CASSRMFVAGGTDTQYF. The rearrangement uses TRBV12-3 or TRBV12-4 and TRBJ2-3, with 11 nucleotides matching TRBD2. J was trimmed by 3 bases and V by 5 bases; bases with no gene match: 10. This CDR3 is 17 amino acids long.

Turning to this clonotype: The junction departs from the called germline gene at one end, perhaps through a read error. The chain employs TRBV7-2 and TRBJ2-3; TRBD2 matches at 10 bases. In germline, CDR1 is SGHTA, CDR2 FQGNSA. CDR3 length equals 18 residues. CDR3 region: CASRLVAARAGGSDTQYF. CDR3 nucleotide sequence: TGTGCCAGCCGCTTAGTCGCCGCTAGAGCGGGGGGGTCAGATACGCAGTATTTT.